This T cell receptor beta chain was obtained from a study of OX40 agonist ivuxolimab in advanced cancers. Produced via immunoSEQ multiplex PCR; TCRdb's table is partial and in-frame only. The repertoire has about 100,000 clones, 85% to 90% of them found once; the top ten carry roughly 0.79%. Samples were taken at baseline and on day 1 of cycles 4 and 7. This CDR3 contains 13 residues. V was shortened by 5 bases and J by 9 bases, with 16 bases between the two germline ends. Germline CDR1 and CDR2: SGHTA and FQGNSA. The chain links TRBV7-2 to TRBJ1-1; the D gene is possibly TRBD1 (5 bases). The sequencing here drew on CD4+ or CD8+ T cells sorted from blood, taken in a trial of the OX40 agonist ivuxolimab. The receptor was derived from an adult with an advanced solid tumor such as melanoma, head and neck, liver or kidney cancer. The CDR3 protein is CASSGGIGVQAFF. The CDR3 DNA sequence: TGTGCCAGCAGCGGGGGTATTGGGGTACAAGCTTTCTTT.